This T cell receptor (beta chain) was retrieved from a study of identifying expanded T cells in peripheral blood. With respect to this clone: Its specificity is not known.

Only in-frame clones appear in the TCRdb table, and some are missing; sequencing was by immunoSEQ multiplex PCR. The sample yields approximately 140,000 clones, approximately 86% seen once. Study-wide results and caveats: Variance in clone template counts between approximately 2-week samples significantly increased with total template count across all healthy donors. Technical replicates showed 0.9 to 1.5 changed clones; two weeks roughly 18; four weeks 19.

The clonotype originates from a person between 18 and 75 years old in good health. Specimen: blood.

CDR3 sequence: CASSPFGLAEETQYF. Written as DNA, the CDR3 is TGTGCCAGCAGCCCGTTCGGACTAGCGGAAGAGACCCAGTACTTC. The chain has TRBV7-2 and TRBJ2-5, with 10 bases identical to TRBD2. Trimming removed 5 bases from V and 3 bases from J; junction bases left unmatched: 6. The germline V gene encodes CDR1 SGHTA and CDR2 FQGNSA. CDR3 size: 15 residues. The variable domain in full, with the rest retrieved from reference TRBV7-2 and TRBJ2-5, is GAGVSQSPSNKVTEKGKDVELRCDPISGHTALYWYRQSLGQGLEFLIYFQGNSAPDKSGLPSDRFSAERTGGSVSTLTIQRTQQEDSAVYLCASSPFGLAEETQYFGPGTRLLVL.